Listed here is a single T cell receptor beta chain. Assay used: immunoSEQ multiplex PCR; TCRdb lists only in-frame clones, some missing. Among fewer than 150,000 clones listed, approximately 80% were seen once. The record originates from a study of cytomegalovirus exposure and HLA in healthy donors. Background on the study: The approximately 120 validation repertoires were reported in a later analysis to have been generated on the same platform as the 666 first-cohort repertoires.

The CDR3 is 14 amino acids. J was trimmed by 7 bases and V by 7 bases; bases with no gene match: 10. Germline CDR1 reads MNHEY; CDR2 reads SMNVEV (reference sequence). This TCR was sampled from a man under 40 in good health and CMV-seropositive. The chain couples TRBV27 to TRBJ1-2; 9 bases are a match to TRBD1. Specimen: PBMCs. CDR3: CASTKPGQGFGYTF. The DNA of the CDR3 is TGTGCCAGCACCAAGCCGGGACAGGGCTTTGGCTACACCTTC.